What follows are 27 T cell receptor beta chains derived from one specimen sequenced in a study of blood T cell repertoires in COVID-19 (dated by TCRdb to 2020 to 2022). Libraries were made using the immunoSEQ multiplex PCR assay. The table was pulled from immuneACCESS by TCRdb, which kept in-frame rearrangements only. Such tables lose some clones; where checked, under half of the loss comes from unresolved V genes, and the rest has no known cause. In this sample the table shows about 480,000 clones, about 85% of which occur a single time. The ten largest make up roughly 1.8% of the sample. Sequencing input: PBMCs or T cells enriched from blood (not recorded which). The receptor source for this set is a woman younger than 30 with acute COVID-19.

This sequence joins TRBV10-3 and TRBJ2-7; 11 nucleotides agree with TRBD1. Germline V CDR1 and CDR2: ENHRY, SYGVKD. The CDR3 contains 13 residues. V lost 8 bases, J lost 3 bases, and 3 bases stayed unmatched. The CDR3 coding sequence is TGTGCCATCCAGGGACAGGGGGTCTACGAGCAGTACTTC. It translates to CAIQGQGVYEQYF.

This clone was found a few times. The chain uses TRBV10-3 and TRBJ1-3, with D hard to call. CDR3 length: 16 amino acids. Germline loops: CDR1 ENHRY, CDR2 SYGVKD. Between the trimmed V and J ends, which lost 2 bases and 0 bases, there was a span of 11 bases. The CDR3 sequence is CAISEPPDSSGNTIYF. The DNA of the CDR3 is TGTGCCATCAGTGAGCCCCCAGACTCCTCTGGAAACACCATATATTTT.

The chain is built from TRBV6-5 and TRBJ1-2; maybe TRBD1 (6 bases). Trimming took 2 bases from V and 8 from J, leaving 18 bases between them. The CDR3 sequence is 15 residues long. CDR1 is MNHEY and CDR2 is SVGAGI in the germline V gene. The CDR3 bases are TGTGCCAGCAGTTACCGCGGGGGCCAGGGTACCGGCTACACCTTC. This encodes CASSYRGGQGTGYTF.

The CDR3 reads CASSLLDRITEAFF. CDR3 sequence (DNA): TGTGCCAGCAGTTTACTAGACAGGATCACTGAAGCTTTCTTT. The chain is built from TRBV6-2 or TRBV6-3 and TRBJ1-1; D perhaps matches TRBD1 (6 bases). This CDR3 spans 14 amino acids. With 4 bases removed from V and 4 bases from J, the gap between germline ends came to 13 bases. Germline V gene data show CDR1 as MNHEY and CDR2 as SVGEGT.

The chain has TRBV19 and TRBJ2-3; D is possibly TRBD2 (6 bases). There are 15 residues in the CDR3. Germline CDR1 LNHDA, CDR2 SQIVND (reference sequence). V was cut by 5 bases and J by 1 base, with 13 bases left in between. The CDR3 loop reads CASSLWEDGTDTQYF. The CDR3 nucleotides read TGTGCCAGTAGTCTCTGGGAGGACGGCACAGATACGCAGTATTTT.

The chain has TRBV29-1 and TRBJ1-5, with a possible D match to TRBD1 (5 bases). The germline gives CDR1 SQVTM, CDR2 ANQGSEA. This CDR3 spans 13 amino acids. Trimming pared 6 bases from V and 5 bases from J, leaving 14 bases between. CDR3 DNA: TGCAGCGTGGGACTGAATCGAGATCAGCCCCAGCATTTT. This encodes CSVGLNRDQPQHF. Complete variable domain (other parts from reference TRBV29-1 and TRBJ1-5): SAVISQKPSRDICQRGTSLTIQCQVDSQVTMMFWYRQQPGQSLTLIATANQGSEATYESGFVIDKFPISRPNLTFSTLTVSNMSPEDSSIYLCSVGLNRDQPQHFGDGTRLSIL.

The CDR3 loop reads CASSRPSGYYGYTF. The DNA of the CDR3 is TGTGCCAGTAGTAGGCCCTCAGGATATTATGGCTACACCTTC. J is TRBJ1-2 and V is TRBV19; no clear D. Looked up from germline, CDR1 is LNHDA and CDR2 is SQIVND (reference sequence). This CDR3 is 14 amino acids long. The V gene lost 4 bases and the J gene lost 5 bases, with 14 bases spanning the gap.

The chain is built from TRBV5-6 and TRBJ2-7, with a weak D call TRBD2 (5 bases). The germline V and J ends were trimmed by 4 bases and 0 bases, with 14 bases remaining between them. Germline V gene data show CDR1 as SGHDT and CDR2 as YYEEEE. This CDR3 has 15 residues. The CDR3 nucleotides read TGTGCCAGCAGCCTGAAGTCTAGCTACTCCTACGAGCAGTACTTC. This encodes CASSLKSSYSYEQYF.

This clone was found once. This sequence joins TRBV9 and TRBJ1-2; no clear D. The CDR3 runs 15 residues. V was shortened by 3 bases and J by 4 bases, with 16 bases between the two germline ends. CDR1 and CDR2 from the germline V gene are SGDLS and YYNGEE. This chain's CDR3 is CASSAGSSGSYGYTF. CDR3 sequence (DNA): TGTGCCAGCAGCGCCGGGAGTAGTGGCTCCTATGGCTACACCTTC.

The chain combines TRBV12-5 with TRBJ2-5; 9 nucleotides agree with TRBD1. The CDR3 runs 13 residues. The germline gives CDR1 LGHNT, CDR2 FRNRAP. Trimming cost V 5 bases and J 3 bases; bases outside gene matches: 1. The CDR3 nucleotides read TGTGCTAGTGGTCGGACAGGGGAAGAGACCCAGTACTTC. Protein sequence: CASGRTGEETQYF.

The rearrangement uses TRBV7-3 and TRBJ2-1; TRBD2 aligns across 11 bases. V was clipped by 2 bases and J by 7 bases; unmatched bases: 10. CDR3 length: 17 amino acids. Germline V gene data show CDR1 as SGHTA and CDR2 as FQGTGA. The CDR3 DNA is TGTGCCAGCAGCTTAGGGGCTAGCGGGGGGTTGCTAAATGAGCAGTTCTTC. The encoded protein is CASSLGASGGLLNEQFF.

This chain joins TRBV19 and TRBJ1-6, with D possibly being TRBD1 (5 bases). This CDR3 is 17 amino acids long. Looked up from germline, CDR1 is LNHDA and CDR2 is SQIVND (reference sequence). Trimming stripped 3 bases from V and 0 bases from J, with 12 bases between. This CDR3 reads CASSIRGLSSYNSPLHF. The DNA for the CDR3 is TGTGCCAGTAGTATTCGGGGGTTAAGCTCCTATAATTCACCCCTCCACTTT.

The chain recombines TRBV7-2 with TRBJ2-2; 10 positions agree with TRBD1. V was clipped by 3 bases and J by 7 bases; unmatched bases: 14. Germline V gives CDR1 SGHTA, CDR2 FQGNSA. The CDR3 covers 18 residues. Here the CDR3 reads CASSFGGTGVRIIGELFF. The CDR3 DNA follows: TGTGCCAGCAGCTTCGGGGGGACAGGGGTGAGGATAATCGGGGAGCTGTTTTTT.

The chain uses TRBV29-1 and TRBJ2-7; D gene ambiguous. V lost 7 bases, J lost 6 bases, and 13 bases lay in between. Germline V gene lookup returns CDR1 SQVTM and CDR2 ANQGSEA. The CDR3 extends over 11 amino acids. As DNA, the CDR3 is TGCAGCGCCTCCTCAGGCAGCGAGCAGTACTTC. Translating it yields CSASSGSEQYF.

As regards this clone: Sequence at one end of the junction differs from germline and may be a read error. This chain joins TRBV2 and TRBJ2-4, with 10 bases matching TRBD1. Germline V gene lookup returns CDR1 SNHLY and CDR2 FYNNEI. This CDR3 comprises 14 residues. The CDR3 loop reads CASSELVTGGALAF. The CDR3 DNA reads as TGTGCCAGCAGTGAACTCGTGACAGGGGGCGCGCTGGCCTTC.

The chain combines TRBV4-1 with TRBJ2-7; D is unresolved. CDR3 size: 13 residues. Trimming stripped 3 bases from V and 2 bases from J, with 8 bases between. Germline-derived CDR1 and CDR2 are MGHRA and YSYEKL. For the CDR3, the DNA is TGCGCCAGCAGCCACCGACAAACCTACGAGCAGTACTTC. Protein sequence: CASSHRQTYEQYF.

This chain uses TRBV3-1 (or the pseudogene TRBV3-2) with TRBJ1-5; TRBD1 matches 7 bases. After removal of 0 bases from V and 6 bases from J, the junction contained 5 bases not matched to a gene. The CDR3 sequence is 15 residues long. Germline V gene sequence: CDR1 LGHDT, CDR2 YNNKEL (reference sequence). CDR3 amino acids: CASSQDDRVIQPQHF. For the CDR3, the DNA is TGTGCCAGCAGCCAAGATGACAGGGTCATTCAGCCCCAGCATTTT.

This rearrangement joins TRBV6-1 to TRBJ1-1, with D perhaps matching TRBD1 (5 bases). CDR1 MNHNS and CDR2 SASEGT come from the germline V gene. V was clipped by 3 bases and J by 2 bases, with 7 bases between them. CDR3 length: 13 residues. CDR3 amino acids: CASSEGGNTEAFF. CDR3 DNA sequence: TGTGCCAGCAGTGAGGGGGGTAACACTGAAGCTTTCTTT.

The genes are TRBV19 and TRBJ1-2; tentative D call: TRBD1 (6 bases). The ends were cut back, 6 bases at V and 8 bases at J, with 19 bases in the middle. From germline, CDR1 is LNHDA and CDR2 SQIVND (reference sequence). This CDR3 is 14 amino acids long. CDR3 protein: CASRRTQGPGGYTF. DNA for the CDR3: TGTGCCAGTAGGAGAACCCAGGGGCCGGGGGGCTACACCTTC.

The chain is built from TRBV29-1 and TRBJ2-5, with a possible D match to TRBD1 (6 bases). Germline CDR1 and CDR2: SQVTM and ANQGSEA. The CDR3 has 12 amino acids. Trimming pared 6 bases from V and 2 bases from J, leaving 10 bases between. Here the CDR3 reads CSVRQAQETQYF. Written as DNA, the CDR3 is TGCAGCGTCCGACAGGCTCAAGAGACCCAGTACTTC.

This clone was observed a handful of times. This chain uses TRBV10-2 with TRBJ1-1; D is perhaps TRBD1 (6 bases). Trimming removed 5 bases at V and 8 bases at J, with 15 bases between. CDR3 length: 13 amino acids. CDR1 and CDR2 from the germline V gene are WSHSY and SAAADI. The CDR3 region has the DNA TGCGCCAGCAGTACATACAGGGAGGGAGAAGCTTTCTTT. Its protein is CASSTYREGEAFF.

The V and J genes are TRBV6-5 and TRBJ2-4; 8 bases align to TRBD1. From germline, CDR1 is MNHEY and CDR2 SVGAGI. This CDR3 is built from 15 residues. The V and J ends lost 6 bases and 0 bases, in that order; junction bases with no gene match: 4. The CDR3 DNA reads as TGTGCCAGCAGAGAGACAGGGGTAGCCAAAAACATTCAGTACTTC. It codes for CASRETGVAKNIQYF.

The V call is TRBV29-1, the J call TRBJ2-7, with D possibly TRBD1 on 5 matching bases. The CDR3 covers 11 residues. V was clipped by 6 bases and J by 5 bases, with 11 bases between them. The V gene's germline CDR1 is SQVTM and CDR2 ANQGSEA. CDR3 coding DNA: TGCAGCGTCGCAAGGGGCCACGAGCAGTACTTC. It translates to CSVARGHEQYF.

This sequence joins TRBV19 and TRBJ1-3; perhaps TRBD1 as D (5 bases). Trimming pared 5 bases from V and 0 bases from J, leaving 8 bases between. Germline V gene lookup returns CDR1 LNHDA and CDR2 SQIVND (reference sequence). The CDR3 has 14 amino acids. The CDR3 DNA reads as TGTGCCAGTAGTCGCGGGGGCTCTGGAAACACCATATATTTT. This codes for CASSRGGSGNTIYF.

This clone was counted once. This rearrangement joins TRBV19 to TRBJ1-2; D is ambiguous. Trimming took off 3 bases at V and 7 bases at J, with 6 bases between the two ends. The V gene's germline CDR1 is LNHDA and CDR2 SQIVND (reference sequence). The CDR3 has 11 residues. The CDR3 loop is CASSMAGGYTF. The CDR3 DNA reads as TGTGCCAGTAGTATGGCGGGTGGCTACACCTTC.

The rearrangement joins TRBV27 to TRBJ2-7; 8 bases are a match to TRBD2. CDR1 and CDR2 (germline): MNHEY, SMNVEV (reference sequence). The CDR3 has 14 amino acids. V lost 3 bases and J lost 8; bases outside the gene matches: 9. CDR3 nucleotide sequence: TGTGCCAGCAGTTTGGCGGGAGGACTTGAGAAGCAGTACTTC. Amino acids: CASSLAGGLEKQYF.

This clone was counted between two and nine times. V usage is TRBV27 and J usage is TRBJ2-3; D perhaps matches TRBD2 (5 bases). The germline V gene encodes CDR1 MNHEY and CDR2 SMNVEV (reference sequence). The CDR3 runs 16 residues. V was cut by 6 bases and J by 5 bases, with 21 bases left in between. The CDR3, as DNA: TGTGCCAGCAGCCCCTTAGCGACTTCTCGAATAGATACGCAGTATTTT. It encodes CASSPLATSRIDTQYF.